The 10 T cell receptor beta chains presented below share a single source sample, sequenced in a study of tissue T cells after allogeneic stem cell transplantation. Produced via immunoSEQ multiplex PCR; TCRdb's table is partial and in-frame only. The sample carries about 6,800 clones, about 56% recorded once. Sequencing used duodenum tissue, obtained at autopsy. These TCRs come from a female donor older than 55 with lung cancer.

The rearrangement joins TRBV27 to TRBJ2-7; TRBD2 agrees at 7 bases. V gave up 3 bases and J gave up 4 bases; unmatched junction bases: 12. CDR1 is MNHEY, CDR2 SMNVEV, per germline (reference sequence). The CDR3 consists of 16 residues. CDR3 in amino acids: CASSLTPTVGGYEQYF. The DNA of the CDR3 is TGTGCCAGCAGTTTGACTCCGACGGTGGGGGGGTACGAGCAGTACTTC.

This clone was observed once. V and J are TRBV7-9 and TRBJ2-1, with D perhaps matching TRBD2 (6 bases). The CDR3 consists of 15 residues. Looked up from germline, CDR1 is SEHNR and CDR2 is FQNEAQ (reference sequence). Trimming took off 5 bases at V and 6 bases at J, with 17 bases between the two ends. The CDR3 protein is CASSQDYLRSNEQFF. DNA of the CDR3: TGTGCCAGCAGCCAGGACTACTTAAGGAGCAATGAGCAGTTCTTC.

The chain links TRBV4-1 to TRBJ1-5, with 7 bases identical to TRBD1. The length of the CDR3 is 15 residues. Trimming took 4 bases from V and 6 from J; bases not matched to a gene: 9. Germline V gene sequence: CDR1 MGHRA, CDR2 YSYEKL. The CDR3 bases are TGCGCCAGCAGCCCAACAGGGGTGGGAGGTCAGCCCCAGCATTTT. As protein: CASSPTGVGGQPQHF.

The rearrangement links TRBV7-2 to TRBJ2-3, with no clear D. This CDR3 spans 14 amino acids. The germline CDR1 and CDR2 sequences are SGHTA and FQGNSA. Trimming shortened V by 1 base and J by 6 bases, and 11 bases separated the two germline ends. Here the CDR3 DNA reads TGTGCCAGCAGCTTAGAGTACTCCGGGGATACGCAGTATTTT. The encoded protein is CASSLEYSGDTQYF.

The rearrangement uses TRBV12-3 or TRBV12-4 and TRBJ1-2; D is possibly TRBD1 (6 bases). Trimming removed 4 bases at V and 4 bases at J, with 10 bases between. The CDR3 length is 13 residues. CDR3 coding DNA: TGTGCCAGCAGTTCAACAGGGATCTATGGCTACACCTTC. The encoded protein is CASSSTGIYGYTF.

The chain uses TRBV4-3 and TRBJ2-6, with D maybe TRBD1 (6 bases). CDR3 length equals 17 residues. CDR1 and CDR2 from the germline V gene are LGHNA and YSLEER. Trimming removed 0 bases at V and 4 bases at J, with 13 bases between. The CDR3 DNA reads TGCGCCAGCAGCCAAGAGCACTCCCAGGGGGGGGCCAACGTCCTGACTTTC. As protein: CASSQEHSQGGANVLTF.

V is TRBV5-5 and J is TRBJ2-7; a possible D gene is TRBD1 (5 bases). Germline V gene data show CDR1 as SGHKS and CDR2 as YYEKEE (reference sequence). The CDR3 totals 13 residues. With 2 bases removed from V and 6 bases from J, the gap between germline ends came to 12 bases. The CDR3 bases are TGTGCCAGCAGCTTATCGACAGTCGGCGAGCAGTACTTC. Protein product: CASSLSTVGEQYF.

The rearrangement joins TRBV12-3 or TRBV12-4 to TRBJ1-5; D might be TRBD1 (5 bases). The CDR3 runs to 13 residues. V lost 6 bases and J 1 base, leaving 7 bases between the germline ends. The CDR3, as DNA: TGTGCCAGCAGAAGGGACAGCAATCAGCCCCAGCATTTT. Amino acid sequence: CASRRDSNQPQHF.

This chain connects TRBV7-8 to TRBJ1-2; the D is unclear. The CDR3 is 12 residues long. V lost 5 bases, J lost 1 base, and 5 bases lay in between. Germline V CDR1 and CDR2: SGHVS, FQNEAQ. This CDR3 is CASSQFNYGYTF. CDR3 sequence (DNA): TGTGCCAGCAGCCAATTTAACTATGGCTACACCTTC. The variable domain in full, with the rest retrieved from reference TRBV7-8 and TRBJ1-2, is GAGVSQSPRYKVAKRGQDVALRCDPISGHVSLFWYQQALGQGPEFLTYFQNEAQLDKSGLPSDRFFAERPEGSVSTLKIQRTQQEDSAVYLCASSQFNYGYTFGSGTRLTVV.

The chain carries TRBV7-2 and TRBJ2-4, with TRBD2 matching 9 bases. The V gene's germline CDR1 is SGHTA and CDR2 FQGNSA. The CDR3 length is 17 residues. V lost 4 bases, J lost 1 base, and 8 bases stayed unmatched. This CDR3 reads CASSYSSGGIAKNIQYF. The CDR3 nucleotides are TGTGCCAGCAGCTATTCCAGCGGGGGGATTGCCAAAAACATTCAGTACTTC.